This TCR beta chain was sequenced during a study of neurological immune-mediated disorders. Study observations and caveats: In HTLV-1-associated myelopathy, TCR clonal expansion was greatest, and in multiple sclerosis it was least, below healthy controls.

TCRdb reprocessed the 5' RACE reads with MiXCR, giving one entry per CDR3 protein. Of 60,000 to 85,000 distinct CDR3 sequences listed, about 5.5% are singletons. About this clonotype: Its cognate antigen is unknown.

V lost 5 bases to trimming and J lost 1 base, with 11 bases between them. Germline V gives CDR1 DFQATT, CDR2 SNEGSKA (reference sequence). The CDR3 loop spans 13 amino acids. The sequence was collected from a woman in her twenties or thirties with multiple sclerosis. This chain links TRBV20-1 with TRBJ1-1; no reliable D call. The material sequenced was PBMCs. In DNA form, the CDR3 reads TGCAGTGCTGATTACCAGACGAACACTGAAGCTTTCTTT. It is translated as CSADYQTNTEAFF.